This paragraph reports one T cell receptor (beta chain). The sample is drawn from a study of blood T cell repertoires in COVID-19. Looking at the study overall: Both acute and convalescent COVID-19 samples were obtained from the United States, Italy and Spain.

Original data processing: The assay estimated nucleated cells by amplifying reference gene primers. Sequencing used immunoSEQ multiplex PCR; TCRdb keeps in-frame clones, though not all of them. Clonal size and the V and J genes are those of that table, whereas D and trimming came from the DNA. The sample carries 300,000 to 400,000 clones, over 75% recorded once. The V and J ends lost 6 bases and 1 base, in that order; junction bases with no gene match: 10. The CDR3 totals 17 residues. From germline, CDR1 is SGHRS and CDR2 YFSETQ. V gene TRBV5-1 combines with J gene TRBJ2-5; 12 nucleotides line up with TRBD2. The clonotype was recovered from a man aged 50-59 years with active or convalescent COVID-19. Sequenced material: peripheral blood. CDR3 amino acids: CASTWGSLAGGQETQYF. DNA of the CDR3: TGCGCCAGCACCTGGGGGTCACTAGCGGGGGGCCAAGAGACCCAGTACTTC.